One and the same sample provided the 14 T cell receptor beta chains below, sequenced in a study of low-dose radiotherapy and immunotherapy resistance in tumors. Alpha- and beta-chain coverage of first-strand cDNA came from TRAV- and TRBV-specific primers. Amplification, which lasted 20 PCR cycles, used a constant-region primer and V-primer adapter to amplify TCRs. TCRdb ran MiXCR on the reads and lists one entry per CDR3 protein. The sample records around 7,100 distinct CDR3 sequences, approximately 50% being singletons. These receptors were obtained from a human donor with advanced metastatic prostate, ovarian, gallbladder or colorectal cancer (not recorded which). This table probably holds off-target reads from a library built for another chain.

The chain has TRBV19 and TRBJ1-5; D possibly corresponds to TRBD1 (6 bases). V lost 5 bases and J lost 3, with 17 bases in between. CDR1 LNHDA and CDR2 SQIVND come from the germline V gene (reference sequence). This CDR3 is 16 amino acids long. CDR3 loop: CASSSHPGAPNQPQHF. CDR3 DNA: TGTGCCAGTAGTTCTCACCCGGGGGCACCCAATCAGCCCCAGCATTTT.

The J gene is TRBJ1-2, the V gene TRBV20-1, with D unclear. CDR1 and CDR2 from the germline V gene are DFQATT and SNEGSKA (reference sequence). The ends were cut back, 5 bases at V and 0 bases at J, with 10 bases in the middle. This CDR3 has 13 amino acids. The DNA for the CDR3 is TGCAGTGCTTCGGTCGGCACTAACTATGGCTACACCTTC. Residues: CSASVGTNYGYTF.

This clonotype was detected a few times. In DNA, the CDR3 is TGTGCCAGCAACCTGAGACTAGCGGGAGGAAGCTCCTACAATGAGCAGTTCTTC. Its translation: CASNLRLAGGSSYNEQFF. The chain links TRBV12-3 or TRBV12-4 to TRBJ2-1, with 13 bases lining up with TRBD2. The junction had 9 bases not matched to a gene; V was cut back by 7 bases and J by 0 bases. The CDR3 has 18 residues.

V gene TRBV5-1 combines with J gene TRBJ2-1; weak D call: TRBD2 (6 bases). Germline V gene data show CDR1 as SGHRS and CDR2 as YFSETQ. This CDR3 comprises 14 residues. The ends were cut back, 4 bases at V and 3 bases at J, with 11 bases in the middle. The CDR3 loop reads CASSPGDGYNEQFF. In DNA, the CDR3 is TGCGCCAGCAGCCCGGGAGACGGCTACAATGAGCAGTTCTTC.

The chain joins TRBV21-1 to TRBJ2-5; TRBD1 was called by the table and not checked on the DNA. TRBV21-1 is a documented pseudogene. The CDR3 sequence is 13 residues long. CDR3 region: CASGSRGEETQYF. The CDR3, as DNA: TGTGCCAGCGGAAGTCGGGGCGAAGAGACCCAGTACTTC.

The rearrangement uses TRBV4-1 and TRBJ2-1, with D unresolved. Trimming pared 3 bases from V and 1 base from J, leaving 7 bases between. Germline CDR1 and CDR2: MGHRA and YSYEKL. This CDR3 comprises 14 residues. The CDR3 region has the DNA TGCGCCAGCAGCCATCCCGTTTCCTACAATGAGCAGTTCTTC. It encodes CASSHPVSYNEQFF.

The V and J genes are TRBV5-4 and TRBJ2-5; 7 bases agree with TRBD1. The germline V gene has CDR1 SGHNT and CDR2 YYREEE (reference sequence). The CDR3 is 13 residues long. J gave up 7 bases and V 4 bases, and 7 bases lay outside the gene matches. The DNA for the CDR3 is TGTGCCAGCAGCCTTGACAGGGCTGTGACCCAGTACTTC. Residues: CASSLDRAVTQYF.

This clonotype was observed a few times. CDR3 DNA: TGTGCCAGTAGCTCGGACTCCCCGGGGATTGGGGCCAACGTCCTGACTTTC. Protein: CASSSDSPGIGANVLTF. The rearrangement joins TRBV19 to TRBJ2-6, with D possibly being TRBD2 (5 bases). Trimming took 6 bases from V and 3 from J, leaving 18 bases between them. The CDR3 length is 17 residues. Germline V gene sequence: CDR1 LNHDA, CDR2 SQIVND (reference sequence).

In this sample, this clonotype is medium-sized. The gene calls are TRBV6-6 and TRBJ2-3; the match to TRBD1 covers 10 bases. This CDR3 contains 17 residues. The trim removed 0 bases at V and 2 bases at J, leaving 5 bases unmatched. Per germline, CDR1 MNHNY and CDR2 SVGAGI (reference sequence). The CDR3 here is CASSYSPGTGVTDTQYF. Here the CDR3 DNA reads TGTGCCAGCAGTTACTCACCTGGGACAGGGGTCACAGATACGCAGTATTTT.

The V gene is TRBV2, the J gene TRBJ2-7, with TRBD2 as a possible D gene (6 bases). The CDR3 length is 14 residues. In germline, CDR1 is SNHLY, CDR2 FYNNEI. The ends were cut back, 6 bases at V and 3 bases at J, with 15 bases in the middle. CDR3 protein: CASSKGRLNYEQYF. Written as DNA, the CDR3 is TGTGCCAGCAGCAAGGGGAGGCTTAACTACGAGCAGTACTTC.

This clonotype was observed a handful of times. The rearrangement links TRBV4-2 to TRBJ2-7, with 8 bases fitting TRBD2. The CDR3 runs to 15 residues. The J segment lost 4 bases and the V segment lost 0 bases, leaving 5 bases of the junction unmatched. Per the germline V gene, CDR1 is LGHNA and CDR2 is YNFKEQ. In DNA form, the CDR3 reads TGTGCCAGCAGCCAAGAGCGGGGGGTCAATTACGAGCAGTACTTC. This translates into CASSQERGVNYEQYF.

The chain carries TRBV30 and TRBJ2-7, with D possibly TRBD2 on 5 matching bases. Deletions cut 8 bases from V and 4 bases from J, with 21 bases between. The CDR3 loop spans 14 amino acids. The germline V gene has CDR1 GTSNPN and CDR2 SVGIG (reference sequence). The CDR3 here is CAGRRGFPNYEQYF. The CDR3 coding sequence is TGTGCCGGCCGCCGCGGGTTCCCGAATTACGAGCAGTACTTC.

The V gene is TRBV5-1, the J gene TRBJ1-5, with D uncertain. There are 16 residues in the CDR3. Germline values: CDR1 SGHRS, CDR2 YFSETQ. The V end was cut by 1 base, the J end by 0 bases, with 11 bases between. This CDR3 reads CASSLRWRYSNQPQHF. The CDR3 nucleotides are TGCGCCAGCAGCTTGAGATGGAGATATAGCAATCAGCCCCAGCATTTT.

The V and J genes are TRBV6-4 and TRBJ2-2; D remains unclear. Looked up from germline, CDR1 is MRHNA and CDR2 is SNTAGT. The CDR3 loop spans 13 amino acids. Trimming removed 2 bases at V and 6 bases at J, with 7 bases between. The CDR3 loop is CASSDGSAGELFF. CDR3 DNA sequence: TGTGCCAGCAGTGACGGGTCGGCCGGGGAGCTGTTTTTT.